What follows are 10 T cell receptor beta chains derived from one specimen sequenced in a study of CD8+ T cells in alopecia areata. Following RNA extraction, reverse transcription yielded cDNA that acted as the sequencing template. TCRdb's copy holds only in-frame clones and misses some; the assay was immunoSEQ multiplex PCR. This table holds more than 110,000 clones, roughly 82% found once. The treatment is: oral pan-JAK inhibitor, 5-10 mg twice daily. Material: CD8+ T cells sorted from blood, obtained at week 4, from a patient treated with tofacitinib. The source of these receptors is a human donor with alopecia areata.

The rearrangement joins TRBV6-5 to TRBJ1-1, with D unresolved. V was trimmed by 0 bases and J by 3 bases, leaving 8 bases between them. CDR1 and CDR2 (germline): MNHEY, SVGAGI. CDR3 length: 14 amino acids. In DNA form, the CDR3 reads TGTGCCAGCAGTTACTCTCTCTATGACACTGAAGCTTTCTTT. Translation: CASSYSLYDTEAFF.

This chain connects TRBV27 to TRBJ2-4; possible D gene TRBD2, 5 bases. Germline V lookup: CDR1 MNHEY, CDR2 SMNVEV (reference sequence). V was clipped by 4 bases and J by 8 bases, with 12 bases between them. There are 13 residues in the CDR3. The CDR3 here is CASSYGGGDIQYF. The CDR3 coding sequence is TGTGCCAGCAGTTACGGAGGCGGCGACATTCAGTACTTC.

The rearrangement joins TRBV27 to TRBJ2-2; no definite D call. Germline lookup yields CDR1 MNHEY and CDR2 SMNVEV (reference sequence). Trimming cost V 2 bases and J 8 bases, with 9 bases left between them. This CDR3 contains 13 residues. CDR3 in DNA: TGTGCCAGCAGTTTAGGCAGTTCTGGGGAGCTGTTTTTT. It specifies CASSLGSSGELFF.

This chain joins TRBV4-1 and TRBJ2-2; 12 nucleotides match TRBD2. V lost 2 bases and J lost 7; bases outside the gene matches: 5. Germline V gene data show CDR1 as MGHRA and CDR2 as YSYEKL. The CDR3 totals 16 residues. The CDR3 nucleotides read TGCGCCAGCAGCCAAAGGACTAGCGGGGTGGTCGGGGAGCTGTTTTTT. It translates to CASSQRTSGVVGELFF.

This clone appeared once. The genes are TRBV7-9 and TRBJ2-7, with D unresolved. Trimming took 1 base from V and 1 from J, leaving 14 bases between them. The CDR3 loop spans 16 amino acids. Per the germline V gene, CDR1 is SEHNR and CDR2 is FQNEAQ (reference sequence). Written as DNA, the CDR3 is TGTGCCAGCAGCTTAGGGGCAGGCATCATGTCCTACGAGCAGTACTTC. Amino acids: CASSLGAGIMSYEQYF.

This chain links TRBV4-2 with TRBJ1-2; 9 positions agree with TRBD1. V was pared by 1 base and J by 4 bases, with 4 bases of the junction left unmatched. CDR3 length: 15 amino acids. The germline V gene has CDR1 LGHNA and CDR2 YNFKEQ. The CDR3 DNA reads as TGTGCCAGCAGCCAAGTACAGGGGGCCGGCTATGGCTACACCTTC. Translating gives CASSQVQGAGYGYTF.

Details on this clone: This is likely a read error, given that the CDR3 carries no conserved phenylalanine or tryptophan at its end. This chain joins TRBV4-1 and TRBJ1-1; maybe TRBD1 (6 bases). The germline gives CDR1 MGHRA, CDR2 YSYEKL. The CDR3 has 15 amino acids. Between the trimmed V and J ends, which lost 1 base and 6 bases, there was a span of 15 bases. CDR3: CASSQVGAQGAEAFL. Written as DNA, the CDR3 is TGCGCCAGCAGCCAAGTGGGGGCACAGGGAGCTGAAGCTTTCCTT.

J is TRBJ2-3 and V is TRBV9; no definite D call. V lost 0 bases and J 2 bases, leaving 7 bases between the germline ends. Germline CDR1 and CDR2: SGDLS and YYNGEE. This CDR3 contains 14 residues. CDR3 in DNA: TGTGCCAGCAGCGTAGGCAGAGTCACAGATACGCAGTATTTT. Its protein product is CASSVGRVTDTQYF.

V and J are TRBV27 and TRBJ2-3; D remains unclear. The CDR3 has 14 amino acids. Trimming stripped 2 bases from V and 1 base from J, with 7 bases between. Germline CDR1 and CDR2: MNHEY and SMNVEV (reference sequence). The CDR3 nucleotides read TGTGCCAGCAGTTTAGCACTCGGCACAGATACGCAGTATTTT. This sequence encodes CASSLALGTDTQYF.

The rearrangement joins TRBV5-6 to TRBJ1-4; D is ambiguous. The CDR3 is 11 residues long. V lost 0 bases, J lost 8 bases, and 2 bases lay in between. Germline lookup yields CDR1 SGHDT and CDR2 YYEEEE. The CDR3 DNA reads as TGTGCCAGCAGCTTGGGCGAAAAACTGTTTTTT. It codes for CASSLGEKLFF.